This record concerns one T cell receptor (beta chain) sequence. This entry is derived from a study of early T cells in non-severe SARS-CoV-2 infection. Per the germline V gene, CDR1 is SGHTA and CDR2 is FQGNSA. CDR3 length: 15 residues. The junction had 10 bases not matched to a gene; V was cut back by 6 bases and J by 3 bases. TCRdb ran MiXCR on the 5' RACE reads and lists one entry per CDR3 protein. The data show tens of thousands of distinct CDR3 sequences, with around a tenth seen just once and around 7.3% held by the top ten. V is TRBV7-2 and J is TRBJ2-7; 8 bases align to TRBD2. The sequence was collected from an adult who was a healthcare worker with PCR-confirmed SARS-CoV-2 infection or an uninfected control (not recorded which). Sequences were derived from whole blood, sampled at baseline. Here the CDR3 DNA reads TGTGCCAGCAGTACACATAGCGGGGCGAACTACGAGCAGTACTTC. Residues: CASSTHSGANYEQYF.